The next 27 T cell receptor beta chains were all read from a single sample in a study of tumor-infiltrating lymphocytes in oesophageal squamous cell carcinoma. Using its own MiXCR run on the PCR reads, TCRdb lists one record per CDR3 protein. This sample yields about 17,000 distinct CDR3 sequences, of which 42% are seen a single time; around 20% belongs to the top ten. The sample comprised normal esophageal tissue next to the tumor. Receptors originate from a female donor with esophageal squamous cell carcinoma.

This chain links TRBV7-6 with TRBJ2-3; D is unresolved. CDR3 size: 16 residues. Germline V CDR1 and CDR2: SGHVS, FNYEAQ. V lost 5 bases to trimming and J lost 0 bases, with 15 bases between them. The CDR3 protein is CASSPTVIDSTDTQYF. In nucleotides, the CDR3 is TGTGCCAGCAGCCCCACCGTGATAGATAGCACAGATACGCAGTATTTT.

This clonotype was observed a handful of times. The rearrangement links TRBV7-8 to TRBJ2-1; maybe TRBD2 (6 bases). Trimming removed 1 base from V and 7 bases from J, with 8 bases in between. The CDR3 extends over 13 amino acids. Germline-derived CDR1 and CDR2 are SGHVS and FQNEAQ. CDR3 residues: CASSLVRGNEQFF. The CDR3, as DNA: TGTGCCAGCAGCTTAGTTCGGGGGAATGAGCAGTTCTTC.

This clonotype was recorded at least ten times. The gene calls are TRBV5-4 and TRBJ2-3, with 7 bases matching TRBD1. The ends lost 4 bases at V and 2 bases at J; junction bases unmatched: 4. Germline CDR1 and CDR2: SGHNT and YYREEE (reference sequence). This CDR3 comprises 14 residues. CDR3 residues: CASSPQGFTDTQYF. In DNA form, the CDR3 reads TGTGCCAGCAGCCCACAGGGGTTCACAGATACGCAGTATTTT. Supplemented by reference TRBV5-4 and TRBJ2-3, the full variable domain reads ETGVTQSPTHLIKTRGQQVTLRCSSQSGHNTVSWYQQALGQGPQFIFQYYREEENGRGNFPPRFSGLQFPNYSSELNVNALELDDSALYLCASSPQGFTDTQYFGPGTRLTVL.

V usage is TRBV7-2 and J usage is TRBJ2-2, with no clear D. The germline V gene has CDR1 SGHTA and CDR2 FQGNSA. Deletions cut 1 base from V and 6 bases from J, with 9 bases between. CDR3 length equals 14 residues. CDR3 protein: CASSLVPGAGELFF. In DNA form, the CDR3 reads TGTGCCAGCAGCTTAGTACCCGGAGCCGGGGAGCTGTTTTTT.

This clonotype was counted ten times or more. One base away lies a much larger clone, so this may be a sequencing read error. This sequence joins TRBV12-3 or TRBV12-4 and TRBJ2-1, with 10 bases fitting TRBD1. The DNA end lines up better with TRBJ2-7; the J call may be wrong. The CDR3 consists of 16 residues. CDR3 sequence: CASRDSGTGAYNEQYF. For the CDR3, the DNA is TGTGCCAGCAGAGATTCCGGGACAGGGGCGTACAATGAGCAGTACTTC.

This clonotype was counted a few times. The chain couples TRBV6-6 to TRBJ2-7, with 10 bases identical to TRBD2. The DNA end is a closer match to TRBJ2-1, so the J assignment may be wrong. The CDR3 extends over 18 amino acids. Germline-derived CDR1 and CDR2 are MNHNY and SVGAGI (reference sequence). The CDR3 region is CASSPLFGSGRTRLEQFF. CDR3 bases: TGTGCCAGCAGCCCTCTATTCGGTAGCGGGAGGACCCGTCTTGAGCAGTTCTTC.

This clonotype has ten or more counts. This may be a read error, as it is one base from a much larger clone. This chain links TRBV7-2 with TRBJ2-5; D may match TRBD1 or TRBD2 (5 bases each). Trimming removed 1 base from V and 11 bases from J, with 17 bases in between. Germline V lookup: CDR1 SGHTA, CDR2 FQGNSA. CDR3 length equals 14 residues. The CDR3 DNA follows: TGTGCCAGCAGCTTAGACGGGGCCTACAATGAGCAGTACTTC. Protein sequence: CASSLDGAYNEQYF.

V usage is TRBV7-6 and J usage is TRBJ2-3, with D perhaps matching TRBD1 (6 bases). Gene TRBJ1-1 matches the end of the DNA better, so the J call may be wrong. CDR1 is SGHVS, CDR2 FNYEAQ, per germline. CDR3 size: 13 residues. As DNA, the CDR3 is TGTGCCAGCAGCTTCACCGGGGGCGCTGAAGCTTTCTTT. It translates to CASSFTGGAEAFF.

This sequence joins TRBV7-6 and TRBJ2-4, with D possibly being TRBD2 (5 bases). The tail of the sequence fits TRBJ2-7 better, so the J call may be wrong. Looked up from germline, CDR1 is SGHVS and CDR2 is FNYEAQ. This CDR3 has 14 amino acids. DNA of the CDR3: TGTGCCAGCAGCTTGGCAGAGGGTCCCTACGAGCAGTACTTC. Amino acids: CASSLAEGPYEQYF.

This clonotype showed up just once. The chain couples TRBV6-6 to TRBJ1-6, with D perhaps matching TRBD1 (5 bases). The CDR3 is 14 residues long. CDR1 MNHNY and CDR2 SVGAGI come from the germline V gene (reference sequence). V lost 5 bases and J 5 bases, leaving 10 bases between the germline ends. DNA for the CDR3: TGTGCCAGCAGTGGGACCGTCGATAATTCACCCCTCCACTTT. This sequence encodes CASSGTVDNSPLHF.

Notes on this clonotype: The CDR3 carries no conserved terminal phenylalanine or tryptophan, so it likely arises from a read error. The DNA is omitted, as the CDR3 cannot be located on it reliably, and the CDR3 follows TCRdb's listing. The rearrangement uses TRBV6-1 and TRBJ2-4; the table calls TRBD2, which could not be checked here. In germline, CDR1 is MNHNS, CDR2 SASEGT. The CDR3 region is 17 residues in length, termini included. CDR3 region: CASSLRGGGLNEQFFGP.

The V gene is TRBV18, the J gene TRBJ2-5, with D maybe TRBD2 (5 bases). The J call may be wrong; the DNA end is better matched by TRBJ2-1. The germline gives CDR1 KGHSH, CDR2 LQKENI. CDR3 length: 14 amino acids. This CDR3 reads CASSLGLERNEQFF. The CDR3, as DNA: TGTGCCAGCTCACTAGGACTGGAGCGGAATGAGCAGTTCTTC.

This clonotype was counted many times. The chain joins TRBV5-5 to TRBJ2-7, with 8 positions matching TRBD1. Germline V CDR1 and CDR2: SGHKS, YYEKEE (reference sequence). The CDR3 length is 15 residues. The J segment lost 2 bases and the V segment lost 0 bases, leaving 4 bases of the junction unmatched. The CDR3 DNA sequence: TGTGCCAGCAGCTTGGAGGGACAGGCCGCCTACGAGCAGTACTTC. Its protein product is CASSLEGQAAYEQYF.

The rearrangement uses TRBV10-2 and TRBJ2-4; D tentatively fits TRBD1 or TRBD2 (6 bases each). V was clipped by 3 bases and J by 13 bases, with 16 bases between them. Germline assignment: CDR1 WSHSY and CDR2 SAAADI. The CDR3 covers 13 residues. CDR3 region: CASSDRGRESQYF. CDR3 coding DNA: TGCGCCAGCAGTGACAGGGGCCGGGAGAGCCAGTACTTC.

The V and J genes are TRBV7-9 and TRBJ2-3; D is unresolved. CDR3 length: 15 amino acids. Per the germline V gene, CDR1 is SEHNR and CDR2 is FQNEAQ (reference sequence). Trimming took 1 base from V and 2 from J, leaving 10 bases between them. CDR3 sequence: CASSLVATSTDTQYF. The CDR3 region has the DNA TGTGCCAGCAGCTTAGTGGCCACTTCCACAGATACGCAGTATTTT.

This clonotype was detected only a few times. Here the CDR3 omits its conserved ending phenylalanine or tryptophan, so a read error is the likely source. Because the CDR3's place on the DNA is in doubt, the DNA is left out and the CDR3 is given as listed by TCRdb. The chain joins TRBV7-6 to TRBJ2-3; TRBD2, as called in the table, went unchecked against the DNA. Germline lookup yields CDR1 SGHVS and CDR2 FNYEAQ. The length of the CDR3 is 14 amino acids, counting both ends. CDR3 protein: CASSSGRNEQYFGP.

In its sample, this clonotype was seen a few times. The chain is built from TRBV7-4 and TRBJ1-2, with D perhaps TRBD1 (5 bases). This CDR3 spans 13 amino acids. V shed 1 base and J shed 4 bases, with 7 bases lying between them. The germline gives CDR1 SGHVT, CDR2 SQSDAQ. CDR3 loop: CASSLVDIYGYTF. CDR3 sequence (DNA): TGTGCCAGCAGCTTAGTGGACATCTATGGCTACACCTTC.

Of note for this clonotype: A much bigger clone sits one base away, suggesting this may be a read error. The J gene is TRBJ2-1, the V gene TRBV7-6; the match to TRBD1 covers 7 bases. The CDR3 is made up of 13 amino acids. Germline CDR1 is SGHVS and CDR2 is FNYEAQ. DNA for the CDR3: TGTGCCAGCAGCCAGGGGGACCTCAATAAGCAGTTCTTC. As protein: CASSQGDLNKQFF.

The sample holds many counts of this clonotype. The CDR3 coding sequence is TGTGCCAGCAGCTTGGCCGAACAGGGGTACACTGAAGCTTTCTTT. It codes for CASSLAEQGYTEAFF. The chain links TRBV5-4 to TRBJ1-1, with 7 bases identical to TRBD1. Germline CDR1 reads SGHNT; CDR2 reads YYREEE (reference sequence). The CDR3 contains 15 residues. V lost 0 bases and J lost 3; bases outside the gene matches: 5.

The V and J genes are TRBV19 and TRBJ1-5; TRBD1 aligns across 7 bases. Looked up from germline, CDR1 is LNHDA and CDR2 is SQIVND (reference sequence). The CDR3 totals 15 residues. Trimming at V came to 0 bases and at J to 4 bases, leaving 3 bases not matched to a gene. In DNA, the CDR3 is TGTGCCAGTAGTATAGATCGGGACAGAAATCAGCCCCAGCATTTT. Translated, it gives CASSIDRDRNQPQHF.

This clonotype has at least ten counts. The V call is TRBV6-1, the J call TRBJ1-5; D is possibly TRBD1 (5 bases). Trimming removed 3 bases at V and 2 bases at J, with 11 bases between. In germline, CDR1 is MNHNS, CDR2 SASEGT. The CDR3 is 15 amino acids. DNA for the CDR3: TGTGCCAGCAGTGATGGGGGAAGGGGCAATCAGCCCCAGCATTTT. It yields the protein CASSDGGRGNQPQHF.

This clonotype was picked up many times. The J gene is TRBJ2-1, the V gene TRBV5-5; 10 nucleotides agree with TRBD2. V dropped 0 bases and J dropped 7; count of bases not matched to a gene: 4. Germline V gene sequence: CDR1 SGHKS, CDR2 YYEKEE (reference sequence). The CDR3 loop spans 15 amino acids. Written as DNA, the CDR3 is TGTGCCAGCAGCTTGGTACTAGCGGGATTGAATGAGCAGTTCTTC. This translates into CASSLVLAGLNEQFF.

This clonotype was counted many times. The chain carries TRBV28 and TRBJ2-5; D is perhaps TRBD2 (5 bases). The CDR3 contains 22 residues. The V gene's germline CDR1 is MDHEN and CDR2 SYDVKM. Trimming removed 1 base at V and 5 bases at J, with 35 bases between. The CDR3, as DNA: TGTGCCAGCAGTTTATTTGGCCCCCGACGCTCCCGGGGAGCCCAAGGAGAGGAGACCCAGTACTTC. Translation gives CASSLFGPRRSRGAQGEETQYF. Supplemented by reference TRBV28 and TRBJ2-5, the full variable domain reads DVKVTQSSRYLVKRTGEKVFLECVQDMDHENMFWYRQDPGLGLRLIYFSYDVKMKEKGDIPEGYSVSREKKERFSLILESASTNQTSMYLCASSLFGPRRSRGAQGEETQYFGPGTRLLVL.

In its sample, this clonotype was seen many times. As DNA, the CDR3 is TGTGCCAGCAGCACCGGACAGTATAGCAATCAGCCCCAGCATTTT. Its protein product is CASSTGQYSNQPQHF. The chain has TRBV6-1 and TRBJ1-5, with D possibly TRBD1 on 6 matching bases. CDR1 and CDR2 (germline): MNHNS, SASEGT. This CDR3 contains 15 residues. V gave up 6 bases and J gave up 0 bases, with 12 bases separating them.

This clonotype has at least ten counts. As DNA, the CDR3 is TGTGCTAGTGGTTTGACGGGACAGGGAATGCAGTATTTT. Its translation: CASGLTGQGMQYF. The rearrangement links TRBV12-5 to TRBJ2-3, with 9 bases fitting TRBD1. V shed 2 bases, J shed 11 bases, and the junction held 5 bases outside the gene matches. The CDR3 loop spans 13 amino acids. CDR1 and CDR2 from the germline V gene are LGHNT and FRNRAP.

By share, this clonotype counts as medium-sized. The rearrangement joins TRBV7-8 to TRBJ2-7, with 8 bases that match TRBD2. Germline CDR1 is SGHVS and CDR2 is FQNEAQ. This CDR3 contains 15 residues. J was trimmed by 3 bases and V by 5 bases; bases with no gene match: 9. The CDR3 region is CASSLRAGDGYEQYF. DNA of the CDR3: TGTGCCAGCAGCCTCAGAGCGGGAGACGGCTACGAGCAGTACTTC.

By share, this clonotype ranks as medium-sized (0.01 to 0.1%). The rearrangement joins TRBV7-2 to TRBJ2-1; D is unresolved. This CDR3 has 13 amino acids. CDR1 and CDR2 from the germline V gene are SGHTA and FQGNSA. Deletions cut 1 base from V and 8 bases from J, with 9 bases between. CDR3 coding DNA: TGTGCCAGCAGCTTAGGGCTTTTGGATGAGCAGTTCTTC. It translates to CASSLGLLDEQFF. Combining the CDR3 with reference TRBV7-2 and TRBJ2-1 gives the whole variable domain GAGVSQSPSNKVTEKGKDVELRCDPISGHTALYWYRQSLGQGLEFLIYFQGNSAPDKSGLPSDRFSAERTGGSVSTLTIQRTQQEDSAVYLCASSLGLLDEQFFGPGTRLTVL.